A single T cell receptor beta chain is shown here with its context. This entry belongs to a study of control samples from healthy donors and cancer patients. Clones were sequenced by immunoSEQ multiplex PCR, and TCRdb holds only the in-frame ones, with some missing. The table has fewer than 200,000 clones, around nine tenths seen once. The sequenced material came from blood. This TCR derives from a man in his thirties or forties in good health.

The CDR3 nucleotides are TGTGCCAGCAGCACGACAGGGCGGGCCTACGAGCAGTACTTC. It encodes CASSTTGRAYEQYF. The gene calls are TRBV6-5 and TRBJ2-7, with 7 bases aligning to TRBD1. CDR3 length: 14 amino acids. Germline V gives CDR1 MNHEY, CDR2 SVGAGI. V dropped 6 bases and J dropped 2; count of bases not matched to a gene: 7.